A selection of T cell receptor beta chains follows, all from one sample in a study of CD8 T cells in ankylosing spondylitis. One entry per CDR3 protein, called by TCRdb with MiXCR from the 5' RACE reads. This sample has around 480,000 distinct CDR3 sequences; under 20% occur once, and the top ten carry about 0.94%. Sequencing used blood, either unsorted or a sorted T cell fraction (not recorded which). These receptors were obtained from a male donor with ankylosing spondylitis. The CDR3 runs from the conserved cysteine through the conserved F or W. The order of the fields is D gene, clone size, V gene, J gene, CDR3 protein, CDR3 DNA. The D gene is left open where the match is weak. Clone size appears in some rows only: once, few, many, or a class for an expanded clone.

NA,few,TRBV5-1,TRBJ1-2,CASSPSLNGYTF,TGCGCCAGCAGCCCATCATTAAATGGCTACACCTTC
NA,many,TRBV12-3/TRBV12-4,TRBJ1-1,CASSLDWNTEAFF,TGTGCCAGCAGTCTCGACTGGAACACTGAAGCTTTCTTT
NA,NA,TRBV24-1,TRBJ2-3,CATSDSLATDTQYF,TGTGCCACCAGTGATTCCCTAGCAACAGATACGCAGTATTTT
TRBD2,NA,TRBV6-1,TRBJ2-2,CASRPTSAYTGELFF,TGTGCCAGCAGACCGACTAGCGCCTACACCGGGGAGCTGTTTTTT
TRBD2,few,TRBV5-1,TRBJ2-1,CASSFRPTSGAGNEQFF,TGCGCCAGCAGCTTCCGCCCCACTAGCGGGGCCGGGAATGAGCAGTTCTTC
NA,NA,TRBV29-1,TRBJ2-5,CSVEGAGAKETQYF,TGCAGCGTTGAAGGGGCAGGGGCTAAAGAGACCCAGTACTTC
NA,NA,TRBV7-9,TRBJ2-3,CASSLGVTYTDTQYF,TGTGCCAGCAGCTTAGGGGTTACCTACACAGATACGCAGTATTTT
NA,NA,TRBV9,TRBJ1-1,CASSVVPANTEAFF,TGTGCCAGCAGCGTCGTGCCGGCGAACACTGAAGCTTTCTTT
NA,NA,TRBV5-5,TRBJ2-1,CASSLVSSLGNEQFF,TGTGCCAGCAGCTTGGTCTCGTCTTTGGGCAATGAGCAGTTCTTC
NA,NA,TRBV27,TRBJ2-7,CASSLSFYFYEQYF,TGTGCCAGCAGTTTATCATTCTATTTCTACGAGCAGTACTTC
NA,few,TRBV14,TRBJ2-7,CASSLSQGREQYF,TGTGCCAGCAGCCTCTCTCAGGGGAGAGAGCAGTACTTC
NA,few,TRBV20-1,TRBJ2-5,CSARDWSLQSTSGQETQYF,TGCAGTGCTAGAGATTGGAGCCTCCAAAGCACGTCAGGCCAAGAGACCCAGTACTTC
TRBD2,many,TRBV7-3,TRBJ2-3,CASSDFSGGQYF,TGTGCCAGCAGCGATTTCTCGGGGGGGCAGTATTTT
TRBD2,many,TRBV7-2,TRBJ2-1,CASSLKSGSYNEQFF,TGTGCCAGCAGCTTAAAGAGCGGGAGCTACAATGAGCAGTTCTTC
NA,few,TRBV20-1,TRBJ1-5,CSAAQLGYSNQPQHF,TGCAGTGCTGCCCAACTAGGGTACAGCAATCAGCCCCAGCATTTT
NA,few,TRBV15,TRBJ2-7,CATSRDKGGQYF,TGTGCCACCAGCAGAGATAAGGGGGGGCAGTACTTC
NA,few,TRBV4-1,TRBJ1-6,CASSQALTNSPLHF,TGCGCCAGCAGCCAAGCTTTGACTAATTCGCCCCTCCACTTT
NA,NA,TRBV3-1,TRBJ2-7,CASSHVMGEQYF,TGTGCCAGCAGCCACGTCATGGGCGAGCAGTACTTC
NA,NA,TRBV11-1,TRBJ1-3,CASSSGTTSGNTIYF,TGTGCCAGCAGCTCCGGGACTACCTCTGGAAACACCATATATTTT
NA,NA,TRBV6-1,TRBJ1-5,CASNPPRTGNQPQHF,TGTGCCAGCAATCCACCACGGACGGGCAATCAGCCCCAGCATTTT
NA,NA,TRBV5-1,TRBJ2-2,CASSARTGKLFF,TGCGCCAGCAGCGCCCGGACGGGAAAGCTGTTTTTT
NA,many,TRBV12-3/TRBV12-4,TRBJ2-3,CASSSPRGSKERDTQYF,TGTGCCAGCAGCTCTCCCAGGGGATCGAAGGAGCGAGATACGCAGTATTTT
NA,few,TRBV28,TRBJ1-1,CASTTNTEAFF,TGTGCCAGCACCACGAACACTGAAGCCTTCTTT
NA,NA,TRBV21-1,TRBJ2-5,CASSKGKGQQGETQYF,TGTGCCAGCAGCAAAGGGAAGGGACAGCAAGGGGAGACCCAGTACTTC
NA,NA,TRBV7-2,TRBJ1-5,CASSLFAGVGNQPQHF,TGTGCCAGCAGCTTATTTGCCGGGGTGGGCAATCAGCCCCAGCATTTT
NA,NA,TRBV28,TRBJ1-5,CASRWDQPGNQPQHF,TGTGCCAGCAGATGGGACCAACCAGGCAATCAGCCCCAGCATTTT
TRBD1,many,TRBV5-1,TRBJ2-6,CASSRTGVGANVLTF,TGCGCCAGCAGCCGAACAGGGGTTGGGGCCAACGTCCTGACTTTC
NA,few,TRBV6-5,TRBJ2-7,CASSYRLEGEQYF,TGTGCCAGCAGTTACCGACTAGAAGGCGAGCAGTACTTC
NA,NA,TRBV5-6,TRBJ1-2,CASSLWKGPSGYTF,TGTGCCAGCAGTCTTTGGAAAGGGCCCTCCGGCTACACCTTC
NA,NA,TRBV7-7,TRBJ2-2,CASSLETSGELFF,TGTGCCAGCAGCTTAGAAACTTCCGGGGAGCTGTTTTTT
NA,many,TRBV2,TRBJ1-3,CASRPGYSGNTIYF,TGTGCCAGCAGGCCAGGATACTCTGGAAACACCATATATTTT
TRBD1,few,TRBV6-1,TRBJ1-2,CASSEARGPVYGYTF,TGTGCCAGCAGTGAAGCGAGGGGGCCCGTCTATGGCTACACCTTC
TRBD1,few,TRBV5-1,TRBJ1-3,CASSLWTGQGNTIYF,TGCGCCAGCAGCCTCTGGACAGGGCAAGGAAACACCATATATTTT
TRBD2,NA,TRBV6-5,TRBJ2-1,CASSSLGSGSLYNEQFF,TGTGCCAGCAGTTCCCTGGGTAGCGGGAGTCTTTACAATGAGCAGTTCTTC
NA,NA,TRBV20-1,TRBJ2-7,CSGTESSYEQYF,TGCAGTGGTACGGAGAGCTCCTACGAGCAGTACTTC
TRBD1,NA,TRBV5-6,TRBJ1-2,CASSLARTGGRGYTF,TGTGCCAGCAGCTTGGCACGGACAGGGGGTCGTGGCTACACCTTC
NA,few,TRBV4-1,TRBJ2-1,CASKIQFLNNEQFF,TGCGCCAGCAAAATCCAGTTCTTAAACAATGAGCAGTTCTTC